These T cell receptor beta chains were read from a single sample in a study of blood T cell repertoires in COVID-19. This table comes from immunoSEQ multiplex PCR, and its TCRdb copy is limited to in-frame clones, with some not included. The sample includes 100,000 or so clones, around 90% of them seen just once. Material for sequencing was peripheral blood. The receptors derive from a woman between 45 and 65 years old with COVID-19, enrolled during active disease. Both conserved end residues are part of each CDR3. A D gene is named only where the DNA matches it firmly. The listing skips clone size in some rows; elsewhere it reads once, few, many or a size class.

j_call: TRBJ1-2; v_call: TRBV6-2/TRBV6-3; d_call: TRBD1; clone_size: -; cdr3_nt: TGTGCCAGCAGCCGCCACAGGGGAGAAAACTATGGCTACACCTTC; cdr3_aa: CASSRHRGENYGYTF
j_call: TRBJ1-4; v_call: TRBV6-5; d_call: -; clone_size: -; cdr3_nt: TGTGCCAGCAGTCCCCAGGGGACCCAGGAAAAACTGTTTTTT; cdr3_aa: CASSPQGTQEKLFF
j_call: TRBJ1-3; v_call: TRBV6-2/TRBV6-3; d_call: -; clone_size: -; cdr3_nt: TGTGCCAGCAGTCGTACGGGGTTCTCTGGAAACACCATATATTTT; cdr3_aa: CASSRTGFSGNTIYF
j_call: TRBJ1-1; v_call: TRBV3-1/TRBV3-2; d_call: -; clone_size: -; cdr3_nt: TGTGCCAGCAGCCAAGTCCATGTCAGGGCTGAAGCTTTCTTT; cdr3_aa: CASSQVHVRAEAFF
j_call: TRBJ2-7; v_call: TRBV7-2; d_call: -; clone_size: once; cdr3_nt: TGTGCCAGCAGCCCAGCTTCCCAGGGGCTCTACGAGCAGTACTTC; cdr3_aa: CASSPASQGLYEQYF
j_call: TRBJ1-3; v_call: TRBV7-2; d_call: -; clone_size: -; cdr3_nt: TGTGCCAGCAGCCTAGGGACACTCTCTGGAAACACCATATATTTT; cdr3_aa: CASSLGTLSGNTIYF
j_call: TRBJ2-5; v_call: TRBV7-3; d_call: -; clone_size: once; cdr3_nt: TGTGCCAGCAGCTTAGTAGGAGGGCGGCAAGAGACCCAGTACTTC; cdr3_aa: CASSLVGGRQETQYF
j_call: TRBJ2-1; v_call: TRBV10-3; d_call: TRBD2; clone_size: -; cdr3_nt: TGTGCCACCATAGCGGGGGACTACAATGAGCAGTTCTTC; cdr3_aa: CATIAGDYNEQFF
j_call: TRBJ2-7; v_call: TRBV5-1; d_call: -; clone_size: -; cdr3_nt: TGCGCCAGCAGCTTGGATAAGCTCCCGTACGAGCAGTACTTC; cdr3_aa: CASSLDKLPYEQYF
j_call: TRBJ1-2; v_call: TRBV18; d_call: -; clone_size: -; cdr3_nt: TGTGCCAGCTCAGACCCGGGAGGGTATGGCTACACCTTC; cdr3_aa: CASSDPGGYGYTF
j_call: TRBJ1-4; v_call: TRBV9; d_call: TRBD1; clone_size: -; cdr3_nt: TGTGCCAGCAGCCTAGTAGGGGGCGTAGGTGAAAAACTGTTTTTT; cdr3_aa: CASSLVGGVGEKLFF
j_call: TRBJ1-5; v_call: TRBV2; d_call: TRBD1; clone_size: -; cdr3_nt: TGTGCCAGCAGTTTCCCCGGGACAGGGCATCAGCCCCAGCATTTT; cdr3_aa: CASSFPGTGHQPQHF
j_call: TRBJ2-3; v_call: TRBV5-1; d_call: -; clone_size: -; cdr3_nt: TGCGCCAGCAGCTCGTCTCAGGATACGCAGTATTTT; cdr3_aa: CASSSSQDTQYF
j_call: TRBJ1-1; v_call: TRBV7-9; d_call: -; clone_size: -; cdr3_nt: TGTGCCAGCAGCCCGAGCCGGGGGGGTCGAACTGAAGCTTTCTTT; cdr3_aa: CASSPSRGGRTEAFF
j_call: TRBJ2-5; v_call: TRBV3-1/TRBV3-2; d_call: -; clone_size: -; cdr3_nt: TGTGCCAGCAGCCAGGAGGGGGGGAAAGAGACCCAGTACTTC; cdr3_aa: CASSQEGGKETQYF
j_call: TRBJ2-7; v_call: TRBV30; d_call: -; clone_size: -; cdr3_nt: TGTGCCTGGAGTCCCTCGACATCCCCCTACGAGCAGTACTTC; cdr3_aa: CAWSPSTSPYEQYF
j_call: TRBJ1-5; v_call: TRBV4-3; d_call: -; clone_size: -; cdr3_nt: TGCGCCAGCAGCCAGCAGACAGGAACACCTCAGCCCCAGCATTTT; cdr3_aa: CASSQQTGTPQPQHF
j_call: TRBJ1-2; v_call: TRBV9; d_call: TRBD1; clone_size: -; cdr3_nt: TGTGCCAGCACCGCGTCGACAGGGGTCGACTATGGCTACACCTTC; cdr3_aa: CASTASTGVDYGYTF
j_call: TRBJ2-7; v_call: TRBV6-2/TRBV6-3; d_call: TRBD1; clone_size: once; cdr3_nt: TGTGCCAGCAGTACTCCCTCGAAGGGGGCGCTGGGGTACGAGCAGTACTTC; cdr3_aa: CASSTPSKGALGYEQYF
j_call: TRBJ2-5; v_call: TRBV7-2; d_call: -; clone_size: -; cdr3_nt: TGTGCCAGCAGGAAGACAGTTCAAGAGACCCAGTACTTC; cdr3_aa: CASRKTVQETQYF
j_call: TRBJ2-7; v_call: TRBV28; d_call: -; clone_size: once; cdr3_nt: TGTGCCAGCAGTCCGGGTTCATTAAGCTCCTACGAGCAGTACTTC; cdr3_aa: CASSPGSLSSYEQYF
j_call: TRBJ1-1; v_call: TRBV24-1; d_call: TRBD1; clone_size: -; cdr3_nt: TGTGCCACCAGTGAGACAGGGGGGGCAGTAGGAGCTTTCTTT; cdr3_aa: CATSETGGAVGAFF
j_call: TRBJ2-1; v_call: TRBV6-6; d_call: TRBD1; clone_size: -; cdr3_nt: TGTGCCATTACACCGGGACAGGGGGTCCATGAGCAGTTCTTC; cdr3_aa: CAITPGQGVHEQFF
j_call: TRBJ1-5; v_call: TRBV3-1/TRBV3-2; d_call: -; clone_size: -; cdr3_nt: TGTGCCAGCAGCCGGGGGGAACAGCCCCAGCATTTT; cdr3_aa: CASSRGEQPQHF
j_call: TRBJ2-2; v_call: TRBV7-6; d_call: TRBD1; clone_size: once; cdr3_nt: TGTGCCAGCAGCTCCGGGACAGGGGCGACCGGGGAGCTGTTTTTT; cdr3_aa: CASSSGTGATGELFF
j_call: TRBJ2-1; v_call: TRBV3-1/TRBV3-2; d_call: -; clone_size: once; cdr3_nt: TGTGCCAGCAGCCTTCCTTATTCGAGCTCCTACAATGAGCAGTTCTTC; cdr3_aa: CASSLPYSSSYNEQFF
j_call: TRBJ1-5; v_call: TRBV6-5; d_call: TRBD1; clone_size: -; cdr3_nt: TGTGCCAGCGGGGACAGGAACAATCAGCCCCAGCATTTT; cdr3_aa: CASGDRNNQPQHF
j_call: TRBJ2-7; v_call: TRBV18; d_call: -; clone_size: -; cdr3_nt: TGTGCCAGCTCACATGGCGATACCTACGGGGAGCAGTACTTC; cdr3_aa: CASSHGDTYGEQYF
j_call: TRBJ2-3; v_call: TRBV28; d_call: -; clone_size: -; cdr3_nt: TGTGCCAGCAGTTCAAAAAACACAGATACGCAGTATTTT; cdr3_aa: CASSSKNTDTQYF
j_call: TRBJ2-7; v_call: TRBV28; d_call: -; clone_size: once; cdr3_nt: TGTGCCAGCAGTTCCGGACAGCATTACGAGCAGTACTTC; cdr3_aa: CASSSGQHYEQYF
j_call: TRBJ2-1; v_call: TRBV24-1; d_call: TRBD2; clone_size: -; cdr3_nt: TGTGCCACCAGTGATTTTGGGACTATAGGTAATGAGCAGTTCTTC; cdr3_aa: CATSDFGTIGNEQFF
j_call: TRBJ1-2; v_call: TRBV4-3; d_call: -; clone_size: -; cdr3_nt: TGCGCCAGCAGCATGGAGGCAGGAGGGTTTGGGAAGGGCTACACCTTC; cdr3_aa: CASSMEAGGFGKGYTF
j_call: TRBJ2-7; v_call: TRBV5-6; d_call: TRBD1; clone_size: -; cdr3_nt: TGTGCCAGCAGCTTGGACGACAGGGCCTACGAGCAGTACTTC; cdr3_aa: CASSLDDRAYEQYF
j_call: TRBJ2-2; v_call: TRBV5-1; d_call: -; clone_size: -; cdr3_nt: TGCGCCAGCAGCTTGGGACAGGGAGGCACCGGGGAGCTGTTTTTT; cdr3_aa: CASSLGQGGTGELFF
j_call: TRBJ1-1; v_call: TRBV14; d_call: -; clone_size: -; cdr3_nt: TGTGCCAGCAGCGGGCAGTCCCCGTATCTGGCTTTCTTT; cdr3_aa: CASSGQSPYLAFF
j_call: TRBJ1-2; v_call: TRBV27; d_call: TRBD1; clone_size: -; cdr3_nt: TGTGCCAGCAGTCAGGTGGGGCAGGGGGCCTGGAATGGCTACACCTTC; cdr3_aa: CASSQVGQGAWNGYTF
j_call: TRBJ2-5; v_call: TRBV6-1; d_call: -; clone_size: -; cdr3_nt: TGTGCCAGCAGTGAAGGGTTAGGACAGCAAGAGACCCAGTACTTC; cdr3_aa: CASSEGLGQQETQYF
j_call: TRBJ2-7; v_call: TRBV14; d_call: -; clone_size: -; cdr3_nt: TGTGCCAGCAGCGAATCCGGGTACGGTTACGAGCAGTACTTC; cdr3_aa: CASSESGYGYEQYF
j_call: TRBJ2-7; v_call: TRBV18; d_call: -; clone_size: -; cdr3_nt: TGTGCCAGCTCACCACCCGGCAGGGACGAGCAGTACTTC; cdr3_aa: CASSPPGRDEQYF
j_call: TRBJ2-7; v_call: TRBV3-1/TRBV3-2; d_call: TRBD2; clone_size: -; cdr3_nt: TGTGCCAGCAGCCCCCGCGGGGGTCCTAAATCCTACGAGCAGTACTTC; cdr3_aa: CASSPRGGPKSYEQYF
j_call: TRBJ1-1; v_call: TRBV12-3/TRBV12-4; d_call: -; clone_size: -; cdr3_nt: TGTGCCAGCAGTCATAGACATCTACCGGAAGCTTTCTTT; cdr3_aa: CASSHRHLPEAFF
j_call: TRBJ1-1; v_call: TRBV21-1; d_call: -; clone_size: -; cdr3_nt: TGTGCCAGCAGCAAATACCGGGGCACTGAAGCTTTCTTT; cdr3_aa: CASSKYRGTEAFF
j_call: TRBJ2-2; v_call: TRBV5-1; d_call: TRBD1; clone_size: -; cdr3_nt: TGCGCCAGCAGCCTTCGGGACAGGGGAGAGGGGGAGCTGTTTTTT; cdr3_aa: CASSLRDRGEGELFF
j_call: TRBJ2-3; v_call: TRBV6-4; d_call: TRBD2; clone_size: -; cdr3_nt: TGTGCCAGCAGTGAAGCGGGGGGCACAGATACGCAGTATTTT; cdr3_aa: CASSEAGGTDTQYF
j_call: TRBJ1-5; v_call: TRBV7-3; d_call: -; clone_size: -; cdr3_nt: TGTGCCAGCAGCTTAACAGGGGGCAATCAGCCCCAGCATTTT; cdr3_aa: CASSLTGGNQPQHF
j_call: TRBJ2-3; v_call: TRBV30; d_call: TRBD2; clone_size: -; cdr3_nt: TGTGCCTGGACCCCGGGACTAGCGGGGGGGACAGATACGCAGTATTTT; cdr3_aa: CAWTPGLAGGTDTQYF
j_call: TRBJ2-2; v_call: TRBV18; d_call: TRBD2; clone_size: -; cdr3_nt: TGTGCCAATCCGGGACTATCGAACACCGGGGAGCTGTTTTTT; cdr3_aa: CANPGLSNTGELFF
j_call: TRBJ2-7; v_call: TRBV19; d_call: -; clone_size: -; cdr3_nt: TGTGCCAGTACCCCGTCCCCCAGGGCCGAGGACGAGCAGTACTTC; cdr3_aa: CASTPSPRAEDEQYF
j_call: TRBJ2-5; v_call: TRBV5-1; d_call: -; clone_size: -; cdr3_nt: TGCGCCAGCAGCTTAGGCCACGGGCAAGAGACCCAGTACTTC; cdr3_aa: CASSLGHGQETQYF
j_call: TRBJ1-1; v_call: TRBV5-1; d_call: -; clone_size: -; cdr3_nt: TGCGCCAGCTACCGGGGGAGGGCCACTGAAGCTTTCTTT; cdr3_aa: CASYRGRATEAFF